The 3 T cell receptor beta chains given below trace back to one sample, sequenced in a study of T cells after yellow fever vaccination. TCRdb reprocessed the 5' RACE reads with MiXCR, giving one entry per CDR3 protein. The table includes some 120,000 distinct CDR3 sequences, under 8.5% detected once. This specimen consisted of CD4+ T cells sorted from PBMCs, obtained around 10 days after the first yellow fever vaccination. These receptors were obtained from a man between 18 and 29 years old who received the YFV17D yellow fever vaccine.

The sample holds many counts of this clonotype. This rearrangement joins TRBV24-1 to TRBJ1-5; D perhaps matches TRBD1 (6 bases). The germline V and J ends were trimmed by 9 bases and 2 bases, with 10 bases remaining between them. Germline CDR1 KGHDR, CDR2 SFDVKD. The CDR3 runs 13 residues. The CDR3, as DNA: TGTGCCACCGGGTGGACAGGCAATCAGCCCCAGCATTTT. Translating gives CATGWTGNQPQHF.

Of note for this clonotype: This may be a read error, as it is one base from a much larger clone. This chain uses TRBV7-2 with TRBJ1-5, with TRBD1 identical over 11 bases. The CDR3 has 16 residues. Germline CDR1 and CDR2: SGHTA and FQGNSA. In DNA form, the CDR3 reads TGTGCCGGCAGCTTAAATGGACAGGGGGCCTTTCAGCCCCAGCATTTT. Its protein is CAGSLNGQGAFQPQHF.

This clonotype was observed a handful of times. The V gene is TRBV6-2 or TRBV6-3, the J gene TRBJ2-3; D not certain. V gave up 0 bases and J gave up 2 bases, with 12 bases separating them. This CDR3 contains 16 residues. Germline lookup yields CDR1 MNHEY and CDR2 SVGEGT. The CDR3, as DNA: TGTGCCAGCAGTTACTCGATAAGGAGTCTCACAGATACGCAGTATTTT. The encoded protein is CASSYSIRSLTDTQYF.